The 28 T cell receptor beta chains in this list originate from one sample, sequenced in a study of tumor-infiltrating lymphocytes in primary liver carcinoma. Blood RNA was derived from unsorted whole blood, and germline DNA was extracted too. The template, 500 ng total RNA, yielded TCR beta cDNA made with a constant-region primer. Amplification in three nested multiplex PCR rounds with slightly modified ARM-PCR gave rise to TCR beta libraries. Primers for the first two PCR rounds were TRBV1-TRBV30 forward primers and a C-beta reverse primer (about 9 cycles per round). TCRdb independently ran MiXCR on the multiplex PCR reads; one entry per CDR3 protein. The data show about 350,000 distinct CDR3 sequences, almost 65% seen once. The sequencing input was peripheral blood. The receptors were sampled from a man aged 35-49 years with primary liver carcinoma and hepatitis B virus infection.

About this clonotype itself: Compared with germline, one end of the junction differs, possibly owing to a read error. The rearrangement joins TRBV10-1 to TRBJ2-1, with 7 bases matching TRBD2. The germline CDR1 and CDR2 sequences are WNHNN and SYGVQD (reference sequence). This CDR3 region has 11 residues. The CDR3 nucleotides read TGCACCAGCGGGATTAACAATGAGCAGTTCTTC. Protein: CTSGINNEQFF.

Concerning this clonotype: A read error is possible here, since a much larger clone lies one base away. The rearrangement uses TRBV6-1 and TRBJ2-5; D not certain. The CDR3 runs to 14 residues. Germline loops: CDR1 MNHNS, CDR2 SASEGT. The CDR3 nucleotides are TGTGTCAGCAGTGAATTCGGCGCTTCAGAGACCCAGTACTTC. As protein: CVSSEFGASETQYF.

Comment on this clonotype: It may be a read error: a sequence one base away is much more abundant. The chain joins TRBV6-6 to TRBJ1-5; TRBD1 is a possible D gene (5 bases). Germline-derived CDR1 and CDR2 are MNHNY and SVGAGI (reference sequence). Trimming cost V 5 bases and J 2 bases, with 10 bases left between them. This CDR3 contains 14 residues. The CDR3 loop is CASSRGFGNQPQHF. The CDR3 coding sequence is TGTGCCAGCAGTCGGGGCTTTGGCAATCAGCCCCAGCATTTT.

The chain recombines TRBV10-3 with TRBJ2-1; TRBD2 aligns across 12 bases. CDR1 is ENHRY, CDR2 SYGVKD, per germline. The CDR3 totals 14 residues. V trimming: 6 bases; J trimming: 10 bases; junction bases outside the gene matches: 7. The CDR3 region has the DNA TGTGCCATCAGCGGACTAGCGGGACATGCCGAGCAGTTCTTC. It translates to CAISGLAGHAEQFF.

About this clonotype: An end of the junction does not agree with germline; a read error may underlie this. V is TRBV11-2 and J is TRBJ2-7, with 9 bases fitting TRBD2. The CDR3 consists of 14 residues. Per the germline V gene, CDR1 is SGHAT and CDR2 is FQNNGV. The CDR3 nucleotides read TGTACCAGCAGGCGGCGACTAGCGGATTACGAGCAGTACTTC. It is translated as CTSRRRLADYEQYF.

This clonotype was found a few times. V gene TRBV4-1 combines with J gene TRBJ2-7, with D uncertain. CDR3 length: 15 amino acids. Trimming took 2 bases from V and 7 from J, leaving 18 bases between them. Germline values: CDR1 MGHRA, CDR2 YSYEKL. The DNA for the CDR3 is TGCGCCAGCAGCCAAAACTACTTCTTTGGGTATGAGCAGTACTTC. This translates into CASSQNYFFGYEQYF.

The V and J genes are TRBV6-1 and TRBJ2-6; no clear D gene. The V gene lost 10 bases and the J gene lost 3 bases, with 7 bases spanning the gap. CDR3 size: 12 residues. CDR1 and CDR2 (germline): MNHNS, SASEGT. The CDR3 here is CANKFGANVLTF. The CDR3, as DNA: TGTGCCAACAAATTTGGGGCCAACGTCCTGACTTTC.

In regard to this clonotype: The conserved phenylalanine or tryptophan is not found at the CDR3 terminus, so this likely reflects a read error. The DNA is omitted, as the CDR3 cannot be located on it reliably, and the CDR3 follows TCRdb's listing. The chain joins TRBV6-6 to TRBJ1-5; the table assigns TRBD1, which was not confirmed against the DNA. The CDR3 has 15 amino acids, counting both end residues. CDR1 MNHNY and CDR2 SVGAGI come from the germline V gene (reference sequence). The CDR3: CASSSPDSFHQPQDL.

The gene calls are TRBV28 and TRBJ2-1; 11 nucleotides line up with TRBD1. CDR1 is MDHEN and CDR2 is SYDVKM in the germline V gene. The CDR3 loop spans 16 amino acids. The V gene end was trimmed by 10 bases and the J gene end by 7 bases; junction bases not matched to a gene: 15. CDR3 residues: CAISPTGQGGSNEQFF. CDR3 in DNA: TGTGCCATCAGCCCTACGGGACAGGGGGGCTCGAATGAGCAGTTCTTC.

In regard to this clonotype: No conserved phenylalanine or tryptophan ends this CDR3, so it is likely a read error. The chain links TRBV5-6 to TRBJ2-6; TRBD2 matches 10 bases. Germline V gives CDR1 SGHDT, CDR2 YYEEEE. This CDR3 region has 19 residues. Trimming at V came to 3 bases and at J to 0 bases, leaving 9 bases not matched to a gene. The CDR3 is CASSSYGLADNSGANVLTS. DNA of the CDR3: TGTGCCAGCAGCTCTTACGGACTAGCGGATAACTCTGGGGCCAACGTCCTGACTTCC.

A note on this clonotype: A much larger clonotype is one base distant, so this may be a read error. The chain carries TRBV6-5 and TRBJ1-1; D unresolved. Germline V gives CDR1 MNHEY, CDR2 SVGAGI. The CDR3 is made up of 14 amino acids. The CDR3 reads CASSYSPANTEALF. The CDR3 DNA sequence: TGTGCCAGCAGTTACTCGCCGGCTAACACTGAAGCTCTCTTT.

Details on this clonotype: At one end the junction does not follow the germline gene, possibly because of a read error. The genes are TRBV5-4 and TRBJ2-2; 7 bases are shared with TRBD2. The CDR3 is 16 residues long. The germline V gene has CDR1 SGHNT and CDR2 YYREEE (reference sequence). CDR3: CACSGTRGQNTGELFF. In nucleotides, the CDR3 is TGTGCCTGCAGCGGGACCCGAGGGCAGAACACCGGGGAGCTGTTTTTT.

This clonotype appeared many times. The V gene is TRBV6-6, the J gene TRBJ1-5; a weak D match, TRBD1 (5 bases). The CDR3 extends over 17 amino acids. V was cut by 4 bases and J by 3 bases, with 19 bases left in between. Per germline, CDR1 MNHNY and CDR2 SVGAGI (reference sequence). The CDR3, as DNA: TGTGCCAGCAGTTCTCGGTCGGGGGAGGATGTCAATCAGCCCCAGCATTTT. Its translation is CASSSRSGEDVNQPQHF.

This clonotype was seen ten or more times. The chain recombines TRBV29-1 with TRBJ2-1; D tentatively reads TRBD1 or TRBD2 (6 bases each). Germline V CDR1 and CDR2: SQVTM, ANQGSEA. The CDR3 totals 13 residues. V was cut by 8 bases and J by 2 bases, with 13 bases left in between. CDR3 amino acids: CSFYGGPYNEQFF. CDR3 DNA: TGCAGCTTCTACGGGGGCCCCTACAATGAGCAGTTCTTC.

This chain links TRBV30 with TRBJ2-7; 13 nucleotides align to TRBD2. The CDR3 totals 14 residues. Germline V CDR1 and CDR2: GTSNPN, SVGIG (reference sequence). V shed 4 bases and J 5 bases; nucleotides not matched to a gene: 5. This chain's CDR3 is CAWTPGLAGNEQYF. In DNA form, the CDR3 reads TGTGCCTGGACCCCGGGACTAGCGGGAAACGAGCAGTACTTC.

This rearrangement joins TRBV5-1 to TRBJ2-7, with TRBD1 as a possible D gene (6 bases). The V and J ends lost 1 base and 6 bases respectively, with 8 bases between them. Looked up from germline, CDR1 is SGHRS and CDR2 is YFSETQ. There are 12 residues in the CDR3. The CDR3 sequence is CASSLTQGEQYF. CDR3 DNA: TGCGCCAGCAGCTTGACACAGGGCGAGCAGTACTTC.

Of note for this clonotype: A much bigger clone sits one base away, suggesting this may be a read error. V is TRBV6-2 or TRBV6-3 and J is TRBJ2-5; no definite D call. Germline V gene data show CDR1 as MNHEY and CDR2 as SVGEGT. V lost 10 bases to trimming and J lost 8 bases, with 17 bases between them. CDR3 length equals 12 residues. The CDR3, as DNA: TGTGCCACCTGTGCCACCCGAGATACCCAGTACTTC. Translated: CATCATRDTQYF.

Comment on this clonotype: A much bigger clone sits one base away, suggesting this may be a read error. The rearrangement links TRBV6-2 or TRBV6-3 to TRBJ1-1; maybe TRBD1 (6 bases). The germline CDR1 and CDR2 sequences are MNHEY and SVGEGT. The CDR3 has 12 amino acids. V lost 10 bases to trimming and J lost 6 bases, with 15 bases between them. The CDR3 DNA reads as TGTGCCACCAGCCAACAGGGCCCTGAAGCTTTCTTT. Its translation is CATSQQGPEAFF.

The chain uses TRBV7-3 and TRBJ1-2, with unresolved D. Germline V gene sequence: CDR1 SGHTA, CDR2 FQGTGA. This CDR3 comprises 14 residues. The V gene lost 2 bases and the J gene lost 8 bases, with 15 bases spanning the gap. CDR3 DNA: TGTGCCAGCAGCTTATCAACAGCGGATTCGGGCTACACCTTC. This codes for CASSLSTADSGYTF.

This clonotype was counted many times. The gene calls are TRBV4-3 and TRBJ2-4; tentative D call: TRBD1 (7 bases). Germline CDR1 reads LGHNA; CDR2 reads YSLEER. V was cut by 1 base and J by 7 bases, with 11 bases left in between. The CDR3 sequence is 14 residues long. CDR3 nucleotides: TGCGCCAGCAGCCAAGTCGGAGGGGGCAACATTCAGTACTTC. This sequence encodes CASSQVGGGNIQYF.

With regard to this clonotype: The junction departs from germline at one end; a sequencing error may be responsible. J is TRBJ2-1 and V is TRBV6-1; D perhaps matches TRBD2 (5 bases). Per the germline V gene, CDR1 is MNHNS and CDR2 is SASEGT. The CDR3 covers 15 residues. CDR3 sequence (DNA): TGTGCCAGCAGTGGGGCAACGGGATGGTACAGTGAGCAGCTCTTC. As protein: CASSGATGWYSEQLF.

In regard to this clonotype: One end of the junction is discordant with germline, which a read error may explain. This sequence joins TRBV7-9 and TRBJ1-2, with TRBD1 as a possible D gene (6 bases). The CDR3 extends over 15 amino acids. Germline CDR1 SEHNR, CDR2 FQNEAQ (reference sequence). CDR3 sequence: CARSLDTGARYGYTF. The CDR3 nucleotides read TGTGCCAGGAGCTTAGATACGGGGGCGCGGTATGGCTACACCTTC.

A few counts support this clonotype. A much larger clonotype is one base distant, so this may be a read error. V is TRBV10-3 and J is TRBJ2-5; perhaps TRBD2 as D (5 bases). Germline V gene sequence: CDR1 ENHRY, CDR2 SYGVKD. This CDR3 has 13 amino acids. The CDR3 coding sequence is TGTGTCATCACCCCAAGCGAGCGGGAGACCCAGTACTTC. This encodes CVITPSERETQYF.

This clonotype showed up many times. V is TRBV6-5 and J is TRBJ2-7, with 7 nucleotides matching TRBD1. The ends lost 6 bases at V and 2 bases at J; junction bases unmatched: 4. The germline V gene encodes CDR1 MNHEY and CDR2 SVGAGI. The CDR3 loop spans 13 amino acids. The CDR3 sequence: CASRLGTAYEQYF. The CDR3 coding sequence is TGTGCCAGCAGACTCGGGACAGCCTACGAGCAGTACTTC.

This clonotype occurred many times. The V and J genes are TRBV6-2 or TRBV6-3 and TRBJ1-1; 8 bases are a match to TRBD1. The length of the CDR3 is 14 residues. V shed 4 bases and J 5 bases; nucleotides not matched to a gene: 6. Germline V gene data show CDR1 as MNHEY and CDR2 as SVGEGT. The CDR3 region is CASSSIRGHTEAFF. CDR3 nucleotides: TGTGCCAGCAGTTCCATCAGGGGGCATACTGAAGCTTTCTTT.

Remarks on this clonotype: This may stem from a read error, because a much larger clone lies one nucleotide away. The CDR3 sequence is CSVELASVFQSSYNEQLF. In nucleotides, the CDR3 is TGCAGCGTTGAATTGGCTAGCGTTTTTCAGAGCTCCTACAATGAGCAGCTCTTC. The chain combines TRBV29-1 with TRBJ2-1, with a weak D call TRBD2 (6 bases). The CDR3 spans 18 residues. Germline CDR1 reads SQVTM; CDR2 reads ANQGSEA.

About this clonotype itself: At one boundary the junction diverges from the germline segment, which might be a read error. This rearrangement joins TRBV5-4 to TRBJ2-6; possible D gene TRBD1, 5 bases. The CDR3 is 15 residues long. Germline CDR1 is SGHNT and CDR2 is YYREEE (reference sequence). The CDR3 coding sequence is TGTGCCAGCAGCTTCCAGATTCCTGGGGCCAACATCCTGACTTTC. Translation gives CASSFQIPGANILTF.

This clonotype has just one count. Given a much more abundant clone one base away, this may be a read error. This sequence joins TRBV4-2 and TRBJ1-1; tentative D call: TRBD1 (5 bases). Germline V lookup: CDR1 LGHNA, CDR2 YNFKEQ. This CDR3 contains 15 residues. The CDR3 region has the DNA TGTGTCAGCAGCCAAGATGGGGGAGGGAACACTGAAGCTTTCTTT. Translating it yields CVSSQDGGGNTEAFF.